These T cell receptor beta chains were read from a single sample in a study of blood T cell repertoires in COVID-19. Sequenced by immunoSEQ multiplex PCR; TCRdb stores in-frame clones only, minus some. The sample has 200,000 to 300,000 clones; around 89% are singletons. The sample was peripheral blood. These receptors came from a man aged 60-69 years who had recovered from COVID-19. Each CDR3 is given with its conserved first and last residue. A D gene is named only where the DNA matches it firmly. The listing skips clone size in some rows; elsewhere it reads once, few, many or a size class.

once TRBJ1-3 TRBV2 TRBD1 CASALTGESGNTIYF TGTGCCAGCGCGTTAACAGGGGAATCTGGAAACACCATATATTTT
- TRBJ1-6 TRBV10-3 - CAISLLPSSGGNSPLHF TGTGCCATCAGTCTACTCCCATCATCGGGAGGTAATTCACCCCTCCACTTT
- TRBJ2-7 TRBV6-5 - CASSNGAGGFEQYF TGTGCCAGCAGCAATGGGGCCGGGGGTTTCGAGCAGTACTTC
- TRBJ2-3 TRBV4-2 TRBD2 CASSQEFGTSGGSTDTQYF TGTGCCAGCAGCCAAGAATTTGGGACTAGCGGGGGGAGCACAGATACGCAGTATTTT
- TRBJ2-1 TRBV15 TRBD2 CATRRVAGRLGSDEQFF TGTGCCACCAGAAGGGTAGCGGGGAGATTAGGTAGCGATGAGCAGTTCTTC
- TRBJ1-1 TRBV21-1 - CASSKSGGYSMNTEAFF TGTGCCAGCAGCAAAAGTGGGGGGTACTCCATGAACACTGAAGCTTTCTTT
- TRBJ1-1 TRBV5-6 TRBD1 CASSLVFTGGMNTEAFF TGTGCCAGCAGCTTGGTATTCACAGGGGGGATGAACACTGAAGCTTTCTTT
- TRBJ1-6 TRBV30 TRBD1 CAWIRTPPGQGQNSPLHF TGTGCCTGGATTAGAACCCCACCGGGACAGGGACAAAATTCACCCCTCCACTTT
- TRBJ1-1 TRBV29-1 - CSVRPGTEAFF TGCAGCGTTCGGCCGGGGACTGAAGCTTTCTTT
- TRBJ2-3 TRBV10-3 - CAVLSQGLTDTQYF TGTGCCGTGCTCTCGCAGGGGCTCACAGATACGCAGTATTTT
- TRBJ1-5 TRBV2 - CASSEAGGNQPQHF TGTGCCAGCAGTGAAGCCGGGGGCAATCAGCCCCAGCATTTT
- TRBJ2-2 TRBV13 - CASYLQGNTGELFF TGTGCCAGCTATTTACAGGGGAACACCGGGGAGCTGTTTTTT